The source of this TCR beta chain is a study of blood T cell repertoires in COVID-19. Per the study methods: Reference gene primer amplification yielded estimated nucleated cell counts. Data came from immunoSEQ multiplex PCR; TCRdb stores just in-frame clones and leaves some out. That table gives V, J and clone size, and the DNA gave D and trimming. The sample yields fewer than 350,000 clones, 75% to 90% seen once. The CDR3 has 14 amino acids. Trimming took 4 bases from V and 4 from J; bases not matched to a gene: 0. Germline-derived CDR1 and CDR2 are SNHLY and FYNNEI. Source material: peripheral blood. The V gene is TRBV2, the J gene TRBJ2-5, with 13 bases identical to TRBD2. This clonotype originated in a woman aged 30 to 39 who had recovered from COVID-19. The chain's CDR3 is CASSGTSGGETQYF. The CDR3 nucleotides read TGTGCCAGCAGTGGGACTAGCGGGGGAGAGACCCAGTACTTC.